This T cell receptor (beta chain) was captured by sequencing in a study of metastatic and nonmetastatic thyroid tumors. In the study overall: A comparison of repertoires was made across blood and tumor or nodule tissue from malignant and benign thyroid patients. Study-level findings and limits: The study reportedly found significantly higher TCR beta diversity in malignant thyroid tumors than benign nodules, in blood and tumor.

Authors' methods: In papillary thyroid cancer, a distant-metastasis classifier was built using CDR3 differences across clinicopathological groups. From the PCR reads, TCRdb re-called clones with MiXCR. The V and J calls and clone size are TCRdb's, not the authors'. The data contain almost 8,500 clones, approximately 44% of them singletons. Each patient came to thyroid surgery without any prior treatment (of any kind). The CDR3 contains 14 residues. Trimming removed 6 bases at V and 5 bases at J, with 16 bases between. Germline V gene data show CDR1 as LNHDA and CDR2 as SQIVND (reference sequence). This clone turned up a few times. The antigen is unknown.

This sequence joins TRBV19 and TRBJ2-5; weak D call: TRBD2 (5 bases). The sample taken for sequencing was tumor tissue. This TCR derives from a male donor with papillary thyroid cancer or a benign thyroid nodule (not recorded which). Some clones in this sample may be carry-over from other donors' samples. The CDR3, as DNA: TGTGCCAGTAGACACACAACCCGAGGGGAGACCCAGTACTTC. Translating gives CASRHTTRGETQYF.